These T cell receptor beta chains were read from a single sample in a study of PD-1 blockade in mismatch repair-deficient tumors. Assay: immunoSEQ multiplex PCR; the TCRdb copy retains only in-frame clones and omits some. The sample yields tens of thousands of clones, about 78% seen once. The source material was peripheral blood, sampled 2 weeks after starting pembrolizumab. The receptors originated from an adult with mismatch repair-deficient cancer. CDR3s include the opening cysteine and the closing phenylalanine or tryptophan. Fields, in order: J gene, V gene, clone size, D gene, CDR3 protein, CDR3 DNA. D genes are given only for firm matches. Clone sizes are given selectively: once, few, many, or a class where the clone is expanded.

TRBJ2-3 TRBV29-1 . . CSAHPMTASTDTQYF TGCAGCGCCCACCCGATGACAGCGAGCACAGATACGCAGTATTTT
TRBJ1-3 TRBV9 . . CASSAGNEGTIYF TGTGCCAGCAGCGCTGGGAACGAGGGCACCATATATTTT
TRBJ2-7 TRBV14 few . CASSRTGHYEQYF TGTGCCAGCAGTAGAACAGGGCACTACGAGCAGTACTTC
TRBJ2-7 TRBV5-3 . . CASSSGVSYEQYF TGTGCCAGCAGCTCCGGGGTCTCCTACGAGCAGTACTTC
TRBJ1-1 TRBV6-5 once . CASSQRWGTRAGAFF TGTGCCAGCAGTCAAAGATGGGGAACAAGGGCTGGAGCTTTCTTT
TRBJ2-7 TRBV6-5 few . CASRGGAHEQYF TGTGCCAGCAGGGGGGGAGCCCACGAGCAGTACTTC
TRBJ1-1 TRBV13 . . CASSLGQLSEAFF TGTGCCAGCAGCTTAGGACAGCTAAGTGAAGCTTTCTTT
TRBJ2-7 TRBV27 . TRBD2 CASSLSAGEEGYEQYF TGTGCCAGCAGTTTATCGGCGGGAGAGGAGGGCTACGAGCAGTACTTC
TRBJ2-1 TRBV7-8 . . CASSLVGLSYNEQFF TGTGCCAGCAGCTTAGTGGGTCTCTCCTACAATGAGCAGTTCTTC
TRBJ2-7 TRBV7-9 . TRBD1 CASSTRDSSYEQYF TGTGCCAGCAGCACCCGGGACAGCTCCTACGAGCAGTACTTC
TRBJ2-2 TRBV9 few TRBD1 CASSLARDRSNTGELFF TGTGCCAGCAGCCTCGCTCGGGACAGGTCGAACACCGGGGAGCTGTTTTTT
TRBJ2-2 TRBV7-6 . . CASSLQRSNTGELFF TGTGCCAGCAGCTTACAGCGATCGAACACCGGGGAGCTGTTTTTT
TRBJ2-1 TRBV4-1 . TRBD1 CASSQGRTGGGSYNEQFF TGCGCCAGCAGCCAAGGAAGGACAGGGGGCGGCTCCTACAATGAGCAGTTCTTC
TRBJ1-2 TRBV6-1 . TRBD1 CASSEEKGTGRFGYTF TGTGCCAGCAGTGAGGAGAAAGGGACAGGGAGGTTCGGCTACACCTTC
TRBJ1-1 TRBV7-8 . . CASSFYRDTEAFF TGTGCCAGCAGCTTTTACAGGGACACTGAAGCTTTCTTT
TRBJ1-1 TRBV5-1 . TRBD1 CASSWDSILNTEAFF TGCGCCAGCAGCTGGGACAGTATCCTGAACACTGAAGCTTTCTTT
TRBJ1-2 TRBV6-5 . . CASSGPRRNGYTF TGTGCCAGCAGTGGCCCACGGAGGAATGGCTACACCTTC
TRBJ2-1 TRBV11-3 . TRBD2 CASSPPGASGTSDEQFF TGTGCCAGCAGCCCGCCCGGGGCTAGCGGGACATCAGATGAGCAGTTCTTC
TRBJ1-1 TRBV6-6 . . CASSLTVEAFF TGTGCCAGCAGCTTAACAGTGGAAGCTTTCTTT
TRBJ2-6 TRBV19 . TRBD1 CASRTQGAGANVLTF TGTGCCAGTCGGACACAGGGGGCTGGGGCCAACGTCCTGACTTTC
TRBJ2-7 TRBV18 . . CASSPPAGQYHEQYF TGTGCCAGCTCACCACCGGCAGGGCAGTACCACGAGCAGTACTTC
TRBJ2-1 TRBV19 . . CASSIGGFRLYNEQFF TGTGCCAGTAGTATAGGAGGGTTTCGGCTCTACAATGAGCAGTTCTTC
TRBJ1-2 TRBV27 . TRBD1 CASSSLSTGNYGYTF TGTGCCAGCAGTTCCTTATCGACAGGGAACTATGGCTACACCTTC
TRBJ2-1 TRBV11-2 . . CASSWGALWDNEQFF TGTGCCAGCAGCTGGGGGGCTCTCTGGGACAATGAGCAGTTCTTC
TRBJ2-1 TRBV11-3 . TRBD2 CASSFLFSGRVNEQFF TGTGCCAGCAGCTTCTTGTTTAGCGGGAGGGTGAATGAGCAGTTCTTC
TRBJ2-7 TRBV7-2 . TRBD2 CASSGTSGQGYEQYF TGTGCCAGCTCCGGGACTAGCGGGCAGGGGTACGAGCAGTACTTC
TRBJ2-5 TRBV30 . . CAWSVLGQETQYF TGTGCCTGGAGTGTACTAGGGCAAGAGACCCAGTACTTC
TRBJ1-5 TRBV11-2 . . CASSFPAGNQPQHF TGTGCCAGCAGCTTCCCCGCCGGCAATCAGCCCCAGCATTTT
TRBJ2-2 TRBV5-4 many TRBD2 CASSPGTSGISGELFF TGTGCCAGCAGCCCAGGGACTAGCGGGATCTCCGGGGAGCTGTTTTTT
TRBJ2-3 TRBV19 . . CASSIRVGTQYF TGTGCCAGTAGTATTCGAGTTGGGACGCAGTATTTT